The present TCR beta chain was sequenced within a study of blood T cell repertoires in COVID-19. Study as a whole: T cells, B-cell-depleted T cells, or PBMCs provided the cDNA or gDNA that served as material.

This clone was counted a few times. Cohorts were based on clinical histories the participants reported. CDR1 SGHRS and CDR2 YFSETQ come from the germline V gene. The CDR3 has 13 amino acids. Trimming removed 3 bases from V and 3 bases from J, with 10 bases in between. Clones were read by immunoSEQ multiplex PCR, and TCRdb kept only the in-frame ones, dropping some. The repertoire holds about 350,000 clones, with roughly nine tenths as singletons. The chain uses TRBV5-1 and TRBJ2-7, with D uncertain. Sequencing was carried out using PBMCs or T cells enriched from blood (not recorded which). The sequence was obtained from a woman in her thirties who had recovered from COVID-19. The CDR3 DNA follows: TGCGCCAGCAGCTATGGCGGAGACTACGAGCAGTACTTC. This gives the protein CASSYGGDYEQYF.